These T cell receptor beta chains were read from a single sample in a study of T cell responses to AZD1222 COVID-19 vaccine. Profiled with immunoSEQ multiplex PCR; TCRdb holds only in-frame clones, not every one. The sample lists approximately 170,000 clones; more than 80% were seen once. Sequenced material: peripheral blood, taken on day 0 of AZD1222 vaccination. These receptors originate from an adult in good health. The CDR3 runs from the conserved cysteine through the conserved F or W. Rows may omit the clone size; those that give it use once, few, many or a size class.

v_call: TRBV27
j_call: TRBJ1-2
clone_size: .
cdr3_aa: CASSLSPELYGYTF

v_call: TRBV27
j_call: TRBJ1-6
clone_size: .
cdr3_aa: CASSSPRTYSPLHF

v_call: TRBV6-5
j_call: TRBJ2-1
clone_size: .
cdr3_aa: CASMVASGGYNEQFF

v_call: TRBV2
j_call: TRBJ1-3
clone_size: .
cdr3_aa: CASSADRAGNTIYF

v_call: TRBV19
j_call: TRBJ2-5
clone_size: .
cdr3_aa: CASSTRQGVGETQYF

v_call: TRBV5-1
j_call: TRBJ1-2
clone_size: few
cdr3_aa: CASSLGAGYDNGVNYGYTF

v_call: TRBV29-1
j_call: TRBJ2-3
clone_size: .
cdr3_aa: CSVDLRSTDTQYF

v_call: TRBV28
j_call: TRBJ1-2
clone_size: once
cdr3_aa: CASSPDTPGSYGYTF

v_call: TRBV19
j_call: TRBJ2-7
clone_size: .
cdr3_aa: CASSQGRTPRTLGTPRSYYEQYF

v_call: TRBV19
j_call: TRBJ1-1
clone_size: once
cdr3_aa: CASTRGQVNTEAFF

v_call: TRBV5-4
j_call: TRBJ2-1
clone_size: .
cdr3_aa: CASSLTNRGRIRNEQFF

v_call: TRBV3-1/TRBV3-2
j_call: TRBJ1-1
clone_size: .
cdr3_aa: CASSQDLLANTEAFF

v_call: TRBV29-1
j_call: TRBJ2-2
clone_size: .
cdr3_aa: CSVELHGIGTGELFF

v_call: TRBV4-1
j_call: TRBJ1-5
clone_size: .
cdr3_aa: CASSQVGQGSNQPQHF

v_call: TRBV18
j_call: TRBJ2-5
clone_size: .
cdr3_aa: CASSGGQETQYF

v_call: TRBV7-6
j_call: TRBJ2-7
clone_size: .
cdr3_aa: CASSLSGYEQYF

v_call: TRBV11-1
j_call: TRBJ2-2
clone_size: .
cdr3_aa: CASSLVAPGTGELFF

v_call: TRBV7-6
j_call: TRBJ1-4
clone_size: .
cdr3_aa: CASSIPGQGDEKLFF

v_call: TRBV4-1
j_call: TRBJ1-5
clone_size: .
cdr3_aa: CASSQFTTGNQPQHF

v_call: TRBV19
j_call: TRBJ1-3
clone_size: .
cdr3_aa: CASKGAVVGNTIYF

v_call: TRBV5-1
j_call: TRBJ2-5
clone_size: .
cdr3_aa: CASRLPSSETQYF

v_call: TRBV27
j_call: TRBJ2-7
clone_size: .
cdr3_aa: CASSTLGAYEQYF